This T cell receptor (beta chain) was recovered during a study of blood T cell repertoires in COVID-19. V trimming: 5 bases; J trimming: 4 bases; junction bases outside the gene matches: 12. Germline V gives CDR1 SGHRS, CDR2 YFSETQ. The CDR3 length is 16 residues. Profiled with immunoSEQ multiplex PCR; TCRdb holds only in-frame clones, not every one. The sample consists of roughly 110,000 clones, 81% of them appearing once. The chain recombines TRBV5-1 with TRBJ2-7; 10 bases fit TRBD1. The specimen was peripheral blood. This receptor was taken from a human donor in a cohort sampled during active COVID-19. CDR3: CASRQEAGQGSYEQYF. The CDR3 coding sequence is TGCGCCAGCAGACAGGAGGCGGGACAGGGGTCTTACGAGCAGTACTTC.